The TCR beta chain described here comes from a study of regulatory T cells in long-lasting Graves disease. Study-wide results and limits: Comparison showed that persistent patients shared more public clonotypes (about 2,700) than new patients (about 970). Sample size was small, which may have lowered accuracy.

Germline loops: CDR1 LGHDT, CDR2 YNNKEL (reference sequence). V lost 4 bases, J lost 8 bases, and 11 bases stayed unmatched. The CDR3 runs to 15 residues. Arm-PCR of CDR3 regions and iRepertoire HTBI primers were used to build TCR beta libraries. Using its own MiXCR run on the multiplex PCR reads, TCRdb lists one record per CDR3 protein. The sample records hundreds of thousands of distinct CDR3 sequences, about 15% being singletons. This clonotype has ten or more counts. The target antigen is unknown. Time point in this sample: newly diagnosed GD, antithyroid drugs for less than 3 months. PBMC RNA served as the TCR library source. Under American Thyroid Association guidelines, Graves' disease was diagnosed. The data were also submitted as part of a second study, on T cells in Graves' hyperthyroidism and ophthalmopathy.

This receptor was obtained from a woman in her 30s with Graves disease. The starting material was peripheral blood mononuclear cells (PBMCs), obtained at new diagnosis, from a patient treated with antithyroid drugs. V is TRBV3-1 and J is TRBJ2-1; 7 nucleotides agree with TRBD2. The CDR3 loop reads CASSPGLSISDEQFF. The CDR3 region has the DNA TGTGCCAGCAGCCCGGGACTATCGATATCTGATGAGCAGTTCTTC.